Below, one TCR beta chain is given with its context. Its antigen is unidentified. The sample comes from a study of molecular identifiers for immune sequencing clone quantification. Study-wide background: Across replicate runs, RNA obtained from about 20,000 or 100,000 naive CD8 cells was divided into five, with four undergoing sequencing. Study conclusions and caveats: Clones carrying above 20 RNA copies accounted for over 97% of effector molecules, under 1% in naive cells.

TCRdb used MiXCR to reprocess the PCR reads, holding one entry per CDR3 protein. Of some 580,000 distinct CDR3 sequences in the sample, roughly 27% were seen once. There are 12 residues in the CDR3. Germline V gene data show CDR1 as LNHDA and CDR2 as SQIVND (reference sequence). Sequencing input: naive CD8+ T cells from blood, with Jurkat cell RNA spiked in. Subset given: FACS-sorted CD8+CD4-CCR7+CD45RA+ naive T cells. The chain carries TRBV19 and TRBJ1-1; 7 bases align to TRBD1. The clonotype originates from a human donor in good health. Some libraries in this study had Jurkat cell RNA spiked in. The DNA of the CDR3 is TGTGGATCAGGGGGGGTTGACACTGAAGCTTTCTTT. It specifies CGSGGVDTEAFF.